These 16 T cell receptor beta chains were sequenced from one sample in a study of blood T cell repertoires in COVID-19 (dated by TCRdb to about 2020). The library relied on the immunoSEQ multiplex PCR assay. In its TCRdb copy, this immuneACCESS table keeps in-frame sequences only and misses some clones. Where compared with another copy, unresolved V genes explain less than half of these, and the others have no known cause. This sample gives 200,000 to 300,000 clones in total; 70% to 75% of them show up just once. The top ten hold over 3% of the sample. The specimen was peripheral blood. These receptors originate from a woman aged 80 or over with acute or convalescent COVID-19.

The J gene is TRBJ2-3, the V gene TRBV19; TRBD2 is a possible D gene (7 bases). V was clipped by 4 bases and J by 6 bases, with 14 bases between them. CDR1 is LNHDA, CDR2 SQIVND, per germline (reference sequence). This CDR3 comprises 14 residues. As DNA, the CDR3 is TGTGCCAGTAGTACTCTCGCGGGGGCGGATACGCAGTATTTT. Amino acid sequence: CASSTLAGADTQYF. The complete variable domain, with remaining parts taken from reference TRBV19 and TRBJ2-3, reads DGGITQSPKYLFRKEGQNVTLSCEQNLNHDAMYWYRQDPGQGLRLIYYSQIVNDFQKGDIAEGYSVSREKKESFPLTVTSAQKNPTAFYLCASSTLAGADTQYFGPGTRLTVL.

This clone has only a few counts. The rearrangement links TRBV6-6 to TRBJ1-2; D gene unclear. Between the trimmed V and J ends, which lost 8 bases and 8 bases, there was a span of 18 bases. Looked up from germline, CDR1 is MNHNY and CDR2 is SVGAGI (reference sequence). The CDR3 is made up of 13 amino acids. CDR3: CASSIPPIMGYTF. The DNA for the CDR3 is TGTGCCAGCTCGATCCCTCCTATTATGGGCTACACCTTC.

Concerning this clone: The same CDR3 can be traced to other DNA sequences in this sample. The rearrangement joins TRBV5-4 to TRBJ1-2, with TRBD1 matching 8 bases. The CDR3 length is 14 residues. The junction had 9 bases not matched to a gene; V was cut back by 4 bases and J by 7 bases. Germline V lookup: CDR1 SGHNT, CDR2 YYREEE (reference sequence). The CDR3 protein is CASSRGQGASGYTF. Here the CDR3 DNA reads TGTGCCAGCAGCAGAGGACAGGGCGCCTCTGGCTACACCTTC.

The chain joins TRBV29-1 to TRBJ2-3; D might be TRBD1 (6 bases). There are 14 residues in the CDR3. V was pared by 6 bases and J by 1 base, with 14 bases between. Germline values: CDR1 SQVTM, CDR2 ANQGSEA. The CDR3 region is CSVSQGARTDTQYF. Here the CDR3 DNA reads TGCAGCGTGTCACAGGGCGCCCGCACAGATACGCAGTATTTT.

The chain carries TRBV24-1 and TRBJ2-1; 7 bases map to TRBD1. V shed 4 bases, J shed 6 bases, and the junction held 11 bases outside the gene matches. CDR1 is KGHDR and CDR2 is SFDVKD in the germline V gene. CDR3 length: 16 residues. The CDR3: CATSDSQGDRFNEQFF. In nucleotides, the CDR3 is TGTGCCACCAGTGACTCTCAGGGGGATCGATTCAATGAGCAGTTCTTC.

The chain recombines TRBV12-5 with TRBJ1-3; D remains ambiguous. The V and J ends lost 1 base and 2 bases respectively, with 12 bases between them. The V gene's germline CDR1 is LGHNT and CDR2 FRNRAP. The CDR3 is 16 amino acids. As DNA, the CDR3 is TGTGCTAGTGGTTTGGCCTACATCGGGGCTGGAAACACCATATATTTT. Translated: CASGLAYIGAGNTIYF.

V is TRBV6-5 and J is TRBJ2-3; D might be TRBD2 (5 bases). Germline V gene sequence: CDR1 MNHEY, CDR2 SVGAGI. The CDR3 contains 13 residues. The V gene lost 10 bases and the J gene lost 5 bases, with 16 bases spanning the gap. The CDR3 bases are TGTGCCACCCTCAGCGGTAGAGGAGATACGCAGTATTTT. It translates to CATLSGRGDTQYF.

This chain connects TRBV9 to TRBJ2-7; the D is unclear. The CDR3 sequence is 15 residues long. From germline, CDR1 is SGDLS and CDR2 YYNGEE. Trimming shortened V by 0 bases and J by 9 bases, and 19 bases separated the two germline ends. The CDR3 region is CASSVGSGPTTRQYF. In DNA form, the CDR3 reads TGTGCCAGCAGCGTAGGTTCTGGGCCCACAACTCGGCAGTACTTC. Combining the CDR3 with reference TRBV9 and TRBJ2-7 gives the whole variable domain DSGVTQTPKHLITATGQRVTLRCSPRSGDLSVYWYQQSLDQGLQFLIQYYNGEERAKGNILERFSAQQFPDLHSELNLSSLELGDSALYFCASSVGSGPTTRQYFGPGTRLTVT.

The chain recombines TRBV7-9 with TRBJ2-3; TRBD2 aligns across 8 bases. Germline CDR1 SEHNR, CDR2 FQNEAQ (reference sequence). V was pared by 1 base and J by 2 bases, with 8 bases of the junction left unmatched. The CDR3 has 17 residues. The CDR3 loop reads CASSLGGGFLNTDTQYF. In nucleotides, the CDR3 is TGTGCCAGCAGCTTAGGCGGGGGGTTTCTTAACACAGATACGCAGTATTTT.

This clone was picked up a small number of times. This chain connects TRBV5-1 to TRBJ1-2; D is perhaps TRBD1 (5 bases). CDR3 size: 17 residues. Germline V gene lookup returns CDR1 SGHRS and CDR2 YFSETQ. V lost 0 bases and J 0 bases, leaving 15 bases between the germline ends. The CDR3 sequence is CASSLGLGQVPNYGYTF. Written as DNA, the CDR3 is TGCGCCAGCAGCTTGGGCCTTGGACAAGTTCCTAACTATGGCTACACCTTC.

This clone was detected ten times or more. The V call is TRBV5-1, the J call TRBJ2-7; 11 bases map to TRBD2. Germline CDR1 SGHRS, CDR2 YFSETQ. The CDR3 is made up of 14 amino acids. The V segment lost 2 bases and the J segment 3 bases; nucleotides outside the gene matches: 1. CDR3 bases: TGCGCCAGCAGCTTAGGGACTAGCGGCTACGAGCAGTACTTC. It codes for CASSLGTSGYEQYF.

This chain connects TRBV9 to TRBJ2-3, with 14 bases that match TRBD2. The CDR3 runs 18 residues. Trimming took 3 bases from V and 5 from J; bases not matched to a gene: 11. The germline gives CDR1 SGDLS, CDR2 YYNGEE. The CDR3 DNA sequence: TGTGCCAGCAGCGCCGGGACTAGCGGGAGAGGGGTTGGAGATACGCAGTATTTT. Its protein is CASSAGTSGRGVGDTQYF.

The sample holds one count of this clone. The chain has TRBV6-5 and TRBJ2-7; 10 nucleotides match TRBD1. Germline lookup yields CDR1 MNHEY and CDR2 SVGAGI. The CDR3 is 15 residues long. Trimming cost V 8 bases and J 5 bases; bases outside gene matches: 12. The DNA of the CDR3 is TGTGCCAGCTCCCCTCGGCCGGACAGGGGGGACGAGCAGTACTTC. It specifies CASSPRPDRGDEQYF.

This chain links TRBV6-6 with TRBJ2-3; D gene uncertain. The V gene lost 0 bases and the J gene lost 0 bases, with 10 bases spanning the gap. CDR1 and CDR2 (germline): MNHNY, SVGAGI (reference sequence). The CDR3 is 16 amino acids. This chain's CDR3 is CASSYSGATSTDTQYF. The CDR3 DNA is TGTGCCAGCAGTTACTCAGGAGCTACGAGCACAGATACGCAGTATTTT.

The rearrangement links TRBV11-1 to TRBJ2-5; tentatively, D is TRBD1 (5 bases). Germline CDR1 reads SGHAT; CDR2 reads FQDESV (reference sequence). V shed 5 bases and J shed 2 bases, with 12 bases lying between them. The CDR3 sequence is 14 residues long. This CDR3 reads CASSPNRLQETQYF. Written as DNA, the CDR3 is TGTGCCAGCAGCCCGAACAGGTTACAAGAGACCCAGTACTTC.

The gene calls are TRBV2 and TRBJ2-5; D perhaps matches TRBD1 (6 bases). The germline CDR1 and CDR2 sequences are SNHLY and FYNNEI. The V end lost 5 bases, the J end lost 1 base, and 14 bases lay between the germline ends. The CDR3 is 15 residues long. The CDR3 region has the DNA TGTGCCAGCAGTTTTCAGGGGCCGTCCCAAGAGACCCAGTACTTC. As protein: CASSFQGPSQETQYF.